The TCR beta chain under discussion was sequenced for a study of blood T cells in healthy people across ages (dated by TCRdb to between 2014 and 2016). At the level of the whole study: Template switching captured roughly one uniquely barcoded TCR beta cDNA molecule per two T cells in model experiments. To avoid experimental bias, donors of different ages were distributed randomly across sequencing lanes. Four age groups were formed from the donors: young (average 16 years), middle-aged (approximately 42), aged (approximately 60) and long-lived (around 80). Two additional independent replicas of 1 million unique cDNA reads from the same blood draw were analyzed for two donors (one aged 18 to 29 and one aged 80 or older). To track age-related changes in TCR beta repertoire diversity, the study relied on deep sequencing normalized with unique cDNA molecular identifiers. Summary of the overall study and its limitations: Estimates of total diversity based on one million sequenced T cells were regarded as lower bounds and as underestimates. Bulk unsorted PBMC profiling prevented conclusive comparison of naive and antigen-experienced compartments. Donor CMV infection status was unknown, potentially confounding age-related changes in expanded clonotypes. As age increased, observed TCR beta diversity per million T cells dropped in a roughly linear way, and a significant reduction was already evident by age 40. The percentage of naive T cells measured by flow cytometry correlated strongly with observed TCR beta diversity. The long-lived group showed more naive CD4+ T cells, fewer expanded clones and increased TCR diversity than the aged group, suggesting age selection.

About this clonotype: It has no known antigen specificity. No much larger clone is present one base from it, and per-base qualities are unavailable.

Systemically healthy Caucasian individuals from Russia, 35 to 50 in total and aged about 6 to 95 years, were included as donors. Approximately 9.3 milliliters of peripheral blood were drawn from each donor into EDTA-treated Vacutainer tubes. Ficoll-Paque density-gradient centrifugation was used to isolate PBMCs, with at least 6.5 million obtained per sample. Total RNA, at least 5 micrograms per sample, was extracted from PBMCs with Trizol reagent. For every donor, flow cytometry on a PBMC aliquot measured the percentage of naive CD45RAhigh/CD27high T cells. Spanning cysteine to phenylalanine, the CDR3 consists of 17 amino acids. Only the CDR3 part of the read is kept: 51 bases, read in frame from the first base. For CDR1 and CDR2, the germline V gene lists LGHNA and YSLEER. Libraries were constructed by 5' RACE. The instrument was an Illumina HiSeq 2500. A second PCR of about 6 to 12 cycles was performed with a sample-barcoded 5' primer and a J-beta primer mix. Each TCR beta cDNA molecule received a unique molecular identifier from a template-switch 5' adaptor carrying 12 random nucleotides. At least 3 million CDR3-containing paired-end reads were obtained from each sample. First-strand cDNA was synthesized from all RNA with the Mint cDNA synthesis kit, primed by a TRBC-specific oligonucleotide. After uracil-DNA glycosylase treatment, a first 18-cycle PCR used universal primers M1SS and BC2_uni_R on all cDNA. The source study handled its data this way. Normalization of each sample was performed by random selection of 1 million high-quality reads, each carrying a distinct molecular identifier. Instead of being binned into consensus sequences, reads that shared molecular identifiers were thrown out. MiTCR, set to a Q25 quality threshold and the strictest error-elimination algorithm, was used for CDR3 identification, clonotype clustering and error correction. Lower-bound total TCR beta diversity was estimated with a nonparametric unseen species model using Euler transformation. The public reads were reprocessed in TCRdb via fastp at Q25 and MiXCR, keeping in-frame beta chains. Each CDR3 protein appears once, grouped with its most common genes and DNA. The V and J calls here are based on TCRdb, not the publication. This sample comprises roughly 730,000 distinct CDR3 sequences, roughly three fifths of them detected only once. Of the sample, more than 25% falls within the top ten clones.

What was sequenced was blood. The chain was built from TRBV4-3 and TRBJ2-5; 10 nucleotides in the junction match TRBD2. The closer fit of TRBJ2-7 to the DNA end suggests the J call may be wrong. This TCR was sampled from a middle-aged man in good health. This receptor carries the CDR3 CASSQDLSGREGYEQYF. The nucleotides are TGCGCCAGCAGCCAAGACCTAAGCGGGAGGGAAGGCTACGAGCAGTACTTC.